Shown below are 21 T cell receptor beta chains from a single sample sequenced in a study of blood T cell dynamics during melanoma immunotherapy. Sample time point: pre-treatment baseline. The table came from immunoSEQ multiplex PCR; TCRdb's copy has only in-frame clones and leaves some out. The repertoire consists of approximately 6,200 clones, with nearly 90% occurring once and the leading ten covering 2.5% to 3.5%. This specimen was blood, taken from a patient treated with checkpoint blockade. These receptors were taken from a human donor with melanoma.

The genes are TRBV5-4 and TRBJ1-2, with 8 positions matching TRBD1. CDR3 length: 13 amino acids. Germline V lookup: CDR1 SGHNT, CDR2 YYREEE (reference sequence). V dropped 2 bases and J dropped 6; count of bases not matched to a gene: 3. The CDR3 DNA reads TGTGCCAGCAGCTTACAGGGGGGTGATGGCTACACCTTC. It translates to CASSLQGGDGYTF.

This chain uses TRBV27 with TRBJ1-6, with TRBD1 as a possible D gene (6 bases). The CDR3 length is 15 residues. With 5 bases removed from V and 7 bases from J, the gap between germline ends came to 15 bases. Germline V lookup: CDR1 MNHEY, CDR2 SMNVEV (reference sequence). The CDR3: CASSGQIDSNSPLHF. The CDR3 DNA sequence: TGTGCCAGCAGTGGACAGATAGATAGCAATTCACCCCTCCACTTT.

CDR3 amino acids: CASSLLTGISYEQYF. CDR3 sequence (DNA): TGTGCCAGCAGTTTACTAACAGGGATCTCCTACGAGCAGTACTTC. V usage is TRBV27 and J usage is TRBJ2-7; possibly TRBD1 for D (6 bases). Germline V gene lookup returns CDR1 MNHEY and CDR2 SMNVEV (reference sequence). The length of the CDR3 is 15 residues. V was cut by 2 bases and J by 0 bases, with 11 bases left in between.

This chain joins TRBV10-3 and TRBJ2-7; D is uncertain. Trimming removed 4 bases at V and 3 bases at J, with 4 bases between. The CDR3 is 11 residues long. CDR1 and CDR2 from the germline V gene are ENHRY and SYGVKD. The CDR3 reads CAISGSYEQYF. In DNA form, the CDR3 reads TGTGCCATCAGTGGGAGCTACGAGCAGTACTTC.

This chain joins TRBV4-1 and TRBJ2-7; a weak D match, TRBD2 (6 bases). Between the trimmed V and J ends, which lost 8 bases and 3 bases, there was a span of 14 bases. The CDR3 length is 13 residues. Germline assignment: CDR1 MGHRA and CDR2 YSYEKL. In nucleotides, the CDR3 is TGCGCCAGCTCCCGGGGACTTAACTACGAGCAGTACTTC. Translating gives CASSRGLNYEQYF.

The chain recombines TRBV19 with TRBJ1-4; 8 bases line up with TRBD1. Unmatched junction bases numbered 11, after V lost 5 bases and J lost 3 bases. CDR3 size: 17 residues. Germline V gives CDR1 LNHDA, CDR2 SQIVND (reference sequence). CDR3 sequence reads: CASSGGTGGGPNEKLFF. The CDR3 DNA reads TGTGCCAGTAGTGGAGGCACAGGGGGGGGACCTAATGAAAAACTGTTTTTT.

The rearrangement links TRBV28 to TRBJ1-4, with a possible D match to TRBD1 (5 bases). Germline lookup yields CDR1 MDHEN and CDR2 SYDVKM. V lost 3 bases to trimming and J lost 4 bases, with 15 bases between them. CDR3 size: 16 residues. The CDR3 coding sequence is TGTGCCAGCAGTTTCGGTGGGGGGTGGGATAATGAAAAACTGTTTTTT. It codes for CASSFGGGWDNEKLFF.

The chain is built from TRBV7-3 and TRBJ2-3; D may be TRBD1 or TRBD2 (5 bases each). The CDR3 runs to 15 residues. The germline gives CDR1 SGHTA, CDR2 FQGTGA. Trimming shortened V by 1 base and J by 0 bases, and 8 bases separated the two germline ends. The CDR3 spells CASSLRGGSTDTQYF. CDR3 in DNA: TGTGCCAGCAGCTTAAGGGGCGGGAGCACAGATACGCAGTATTTT.

The chain carries TRBV6-1 and TRBJ1-5; D gene ambiguous. Trimming stripped 0 bases from V and 3 bases from J, with 9 bases between. This CDR3 region has 15 residues. Germline-derived CDR1 and CDR2 are MNHNS and SASEGT. CDR3 in amino acids: CASSEALTNNQPQHF. The CDR3 DNA reads TGTGCCAGCAGTGAAGCGCTAACAAACAATCAGCCCCAGCATTTT.

The chain combines TRBV4-3 with TRBJ1-6; TRBD1 matches at 7 bases. V lost 4 bases and J lost 8; bases outside the gene matches: 5. The CDR3 extends over 14 amino acids. The germline V gene has CDR1 LGHNA and CDR2 YSLEER. CDR3 in DNA: TGCGCCAGCAGCCCGACAGGGATGGATTCACCCCTCCACTTT. This translates into CASSPTGMDSPLHF.

The chain carries TRBV5-4 and TRBJ2-1, with a tentative D call TRBD2 (6 bases). With 4 bases removed from V and 0 bases from J, the gap between germline ends came to 14 bases. Germline V CDR1 and CDR2: SGHNT, YYREEE (reference sequence). This CDR3 contains 16 residues. CDR3 residues: CASSPGASSSYNEQFF. Here the CDR3 DNA reads TGTGCCAGCAGCCCGGGAGCCTCCAGCTCCTACAATGAGCAGTTCTTC.

This clone was found once. At one of its ends the junction is not consistent with the germline gene, which may arise from a read error. This sequence joins TRBV14 and TRBJ2-5; 13 nucleotides agree with TRBD2. The CDR3 is 15 residues long. Looked up from germline, CDR1 is SGHDN and CDR2 is FVKESK. CDR3 nucleotides: TGTGCCAGCAGCCCACCCGGACTAGCGGGAGCCACAGTAAACTTC. Its translation is CASSPPGLAGATVNF.

The chain uses TRBV6-5 and TRBJ1-3; 9 nucleotides match TRBD1. The CDR3 spans 16 residues. V shed 2 bases, J shed 4 bases, and the junction held 6 bases outside the gene matches. CDR1 MNHEY and CDR2 SVGAGI come from the germline V gene. Here the CDR3 DNA reads TGTGCCAGCAGTTACGGGGGGACAGGGTTGGGAAACACCATATATTTT. It yields the protein CASSYGGTGLGNTIYF.

J is TRBJ1-1 and V is TRBV19; a possible D gene is TRBD1 (5 bases). Germline V gives CDR1 LNHDA, CDR2 SQIVND (reference sequence). The CDR3 has 15 residues. With 7 bases removed from V and 3 bases from J, the gap between germline ends came to 18 bases. This CDR3 is CASTRSYGDYTEAFF. Written as DNA, the CDR3 is TGTGCCAGTACCAGATCATACGGGGACTACACTGAAGCTTTCTTT.

This chain joins TRBV19 and TRBJ2-1, with 12 bases lining up with TRBD2. J gave up 5 bases and V 3 bases, and 5 bases lay outside the gene matches. Germline V gene data show CDR1 as LNHDA and CDR2 as SQIVND (reference sequence). This CDR3 contains 16 residues. Written as DNA, the CDR3 is TGTGCCAGTAGTATCGGACTAGCGGGACCCAACAATGAGCAGTTCTTC. Amino acids: CASSIGLAGPNNEQFF.

The chain is built from TRBV7-6 and TRBJ1-1, with D perhaps TRBD1 (6 bases). This CDR3 contains 17 residues. V lost 5 bases to trimming and J lost 3 bases, with 22 bases between them. Looked up from germline, CDR1 is SGHVS and CDR2 is FNYEAQ. The CDR3 loop is CASSHTQGSGLDTEAFF. DNA of the CDR3: TGTGCCAGCAGCCACACACAGGGTAGTGGGCTGGACACTGAAGCTTTCTTT.

This clone is a singleton in its sample. This chain joins TRBV7-2 and TRBJ1-1; the D is unclear. The germline V and J ends were trimmed by 6 bases and 4 bases, with 12 bases remaining between them. This CDR3 is built from 13 residues. The germline CDR1 and CDR2 sequences are SGHTA and FQGNSA. The CDR3 reads CASRLTGVTEAFF. The CDR3 region has the DNA TGTGCCAGCAGGTTAACTGGGGTCACTGAAGCTTTCTTT.

V gene TRBV29-1 combines with J gene TRBJ2-5, with 10 positions matching TRBD2. Germline V CDR1 and CDR2: SQVTM, ANQGSEA. The CDR3 is made up of 16 amino acids. Trimming removed 3 bases from V and 3 bases from J; junction bases left unmatched: 10. CDR3 residues: CSVEVGFLAGEETQYF. The DNA of the CDR3 is TGCAGCGTTGAGGTGGGATTTCTAGCGGGAGAAGAGACCCAGTACTTC.

This sequence joins TRBV5-4 and TRBJ1-2; D call uncertain. The CDR3 runs 12 residues. The V gene lost 4 bases and the J gene lost 1 base, with 5 bases spanning the gap. Looked up from germline, CDR1 is SGHNT and CDR2 is YYREEE (reference sequence). The CDR3 loop reads CASSQDNYGYTF. The DNA for the CDR3 is TGTGCCAGCAGCCAGGATAACTATGGCTACACCTTC.

The chain uses TRBV6-1 and TRBJ1-4, with D tentatively TRBD1 (6 bases). The CDR3 is made up of 14 amino acids. Germline CDR1 reads MNHNS; CDR2 reads SASEGT. The V gene lost 5 bases and the J gene lost 5 bases, with 12 bases spanning the gap. Written as DNA, the CDR3 is TGTGCCAGCAGTCTACAGGGTCGGAATGAAAAACTGTTTTTT. Translated: CASSLQGRNEKLFF.

This clone was found once. The chain joins TRBV6-5 to TRBJ1-5; D is perhaps TRBD1 (5 bases). Trimming removed 6 bases from V and 7 bases from J, with 16 bases in between. Germline V gene lookup returns CDR1 MNHEY and CDR2 SVGAGI. This CDR3 region has 14 residues. The CDR3 sequence is CASSSGKAGQPQHF. DNA for the CDR3: TGTGCCAGCAGCTCAGGGAAAGCAGGGCAGCCCCAGCATTTT.